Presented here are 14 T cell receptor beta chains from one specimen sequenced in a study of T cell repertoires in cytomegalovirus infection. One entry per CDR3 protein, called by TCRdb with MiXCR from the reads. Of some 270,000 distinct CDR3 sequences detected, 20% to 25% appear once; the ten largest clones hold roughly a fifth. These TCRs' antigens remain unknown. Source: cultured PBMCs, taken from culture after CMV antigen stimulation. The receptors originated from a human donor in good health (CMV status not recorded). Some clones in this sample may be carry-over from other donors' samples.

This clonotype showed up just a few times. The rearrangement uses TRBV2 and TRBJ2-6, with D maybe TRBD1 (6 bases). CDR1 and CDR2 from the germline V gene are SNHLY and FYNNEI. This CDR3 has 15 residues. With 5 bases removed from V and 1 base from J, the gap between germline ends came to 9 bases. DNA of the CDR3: TGTGCCAGCAGTAAAACAGGGTCTGGGGCCAACGTCCTGACTTTC. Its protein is CASSKTGSGANVLTF.

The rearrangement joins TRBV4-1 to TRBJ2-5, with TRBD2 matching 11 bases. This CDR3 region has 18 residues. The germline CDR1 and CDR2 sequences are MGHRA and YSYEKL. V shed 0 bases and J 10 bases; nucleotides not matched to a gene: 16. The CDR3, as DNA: TGCGCCAGCAGCCAAGAACGAGGGTTGATAGCGGGAGGGCCGGACCAGTACTTC. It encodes CASSQERGLIAGGPDQYF.

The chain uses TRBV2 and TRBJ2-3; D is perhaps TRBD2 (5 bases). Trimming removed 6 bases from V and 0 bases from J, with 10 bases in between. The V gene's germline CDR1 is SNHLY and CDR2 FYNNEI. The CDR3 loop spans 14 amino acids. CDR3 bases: TGTGCCAGCAGCCGGGATACCAGCACAGATACGCAGTATTTT. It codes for CASSRDTSTDTQYF.

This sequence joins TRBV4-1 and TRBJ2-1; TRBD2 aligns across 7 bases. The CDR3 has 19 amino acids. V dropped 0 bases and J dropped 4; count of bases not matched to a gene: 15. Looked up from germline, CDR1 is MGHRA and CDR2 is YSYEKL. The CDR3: CASSQDPFRSGIVYNEQFF. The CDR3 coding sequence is TGCGCCAGCAGCCAAGATCCGTTTAGGAGCGGGATTGTTTACAATGAGCAGTTCTTC.

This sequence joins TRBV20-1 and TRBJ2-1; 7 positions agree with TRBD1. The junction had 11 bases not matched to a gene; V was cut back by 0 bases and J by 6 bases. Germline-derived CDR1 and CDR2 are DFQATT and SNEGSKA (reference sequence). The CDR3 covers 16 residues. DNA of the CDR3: TGCAGTGCTAGAGACCTTAACAGGGGTATGGGCAATGAGCAGTTCTTC. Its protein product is CSARDLNRGMGNEQFF.

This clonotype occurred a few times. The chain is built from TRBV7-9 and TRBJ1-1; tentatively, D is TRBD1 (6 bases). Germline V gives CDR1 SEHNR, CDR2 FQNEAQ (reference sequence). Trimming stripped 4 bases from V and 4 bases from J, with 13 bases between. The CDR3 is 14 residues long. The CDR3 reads CASSSSLRGTEAFF. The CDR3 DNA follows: TGTGCCAGCAGCTCGTCGCTCAGGGGCACTGAAGCTTTCTTT.

This chain's CDR3 is CASSQREGLDEQFF. CDR3 in DNA: TGCGCCAGCAGCCAGAGGGAGGGCCTGGATGAGCAGTTCTTC. This chain links TRBV4-1 with TRBJ2-1; 7 nucleotides align to TRBD2. V dropped 3 bases and J dropped 8; count of bases not matched to a gene: 7. Germline V gene data show CDR1 as MGHRA and CDR2 as YSYEKL. The CDR3 runs 14 residues.

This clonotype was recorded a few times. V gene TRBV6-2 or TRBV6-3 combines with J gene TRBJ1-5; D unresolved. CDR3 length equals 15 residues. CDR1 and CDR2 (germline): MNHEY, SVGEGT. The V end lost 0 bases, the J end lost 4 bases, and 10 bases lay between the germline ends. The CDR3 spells CASSYSNQLNQPQHF. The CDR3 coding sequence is TGTGCCAGCAGTTACTCGAATCAGCTGAATCAGCCCCAGCATTTT.

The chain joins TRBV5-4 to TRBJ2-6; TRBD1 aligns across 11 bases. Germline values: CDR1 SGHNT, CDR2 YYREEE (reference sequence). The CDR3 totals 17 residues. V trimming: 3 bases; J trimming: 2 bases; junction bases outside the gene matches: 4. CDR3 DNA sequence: TGTGCCAGCAGCTCTCCGGGACAGGGGGCTGGGGCCAACGTCCTGACTTTC. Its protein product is CASSSPGQGAGANVLTF.

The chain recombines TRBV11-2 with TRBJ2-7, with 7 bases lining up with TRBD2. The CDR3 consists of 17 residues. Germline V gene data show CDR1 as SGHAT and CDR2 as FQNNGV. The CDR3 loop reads CASSLYPAGYRSHEQYV. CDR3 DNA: TGTGCCAGCAGCTTATACCCAGCGGGGTATCGCTCCCACGAGCAGTACGTC.

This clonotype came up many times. The CDR3 region is CASSFRLSNQPQHF. CDR3 bases: TGTGCCAGCAGCTTTAGGCTTAGCAATCAGCCCCAGCATTTT. The genes are TRBV7-2 and TRBJ1-5; D uncertain. This CDR3 has 14 residues. V shed 3 bases and J shed 0 bases, with 6 bases lying between them. In germline, CDR1 is SGHTA, CDR2 FQGNSA.

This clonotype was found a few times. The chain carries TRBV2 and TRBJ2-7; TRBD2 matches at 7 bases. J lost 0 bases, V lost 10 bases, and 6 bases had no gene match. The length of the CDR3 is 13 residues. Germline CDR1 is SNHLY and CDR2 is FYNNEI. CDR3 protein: CATHGGSSYEQYF. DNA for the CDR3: TGTGCCACCCACGGGGGGAGCTCCTACGAGCAGTACTTC. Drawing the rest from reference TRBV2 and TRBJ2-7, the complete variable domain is EPEVTQTPSHQVTQMGQEVILRCVPISNHLYFYWYRQILGQKVEFLVSFYNNEISEKSEIFDDQFSVERPDGSNFTLKIRSTKLEDSAMYFCATHGGSSYEQYFGPGTRLTVT.

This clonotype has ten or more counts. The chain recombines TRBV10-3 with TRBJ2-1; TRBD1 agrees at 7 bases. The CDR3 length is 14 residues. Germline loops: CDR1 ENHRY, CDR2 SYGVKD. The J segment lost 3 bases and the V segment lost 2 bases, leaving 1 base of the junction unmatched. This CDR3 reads CAISEGTDYNEQFF. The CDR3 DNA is TGTGCCATCAGTGAGGGGACAGACTACAATGAGCAGTTCTTC.

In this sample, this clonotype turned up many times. Here the CDR3 DNA reads TGTGCTTCAGGCGGGAGGGCCGGAACAGATACGCAGTATTTT. Its protein is CASGGRAGTDTQYF. The chain is built from TRBV6-2 or TRBV6-3 and TRBJ2-3, with TRBD2 matching 9 bases. The CDR3 is made up of 14 amino acids. Germline V gives CDR1 MNHEY, CDR2 SVGEGT.